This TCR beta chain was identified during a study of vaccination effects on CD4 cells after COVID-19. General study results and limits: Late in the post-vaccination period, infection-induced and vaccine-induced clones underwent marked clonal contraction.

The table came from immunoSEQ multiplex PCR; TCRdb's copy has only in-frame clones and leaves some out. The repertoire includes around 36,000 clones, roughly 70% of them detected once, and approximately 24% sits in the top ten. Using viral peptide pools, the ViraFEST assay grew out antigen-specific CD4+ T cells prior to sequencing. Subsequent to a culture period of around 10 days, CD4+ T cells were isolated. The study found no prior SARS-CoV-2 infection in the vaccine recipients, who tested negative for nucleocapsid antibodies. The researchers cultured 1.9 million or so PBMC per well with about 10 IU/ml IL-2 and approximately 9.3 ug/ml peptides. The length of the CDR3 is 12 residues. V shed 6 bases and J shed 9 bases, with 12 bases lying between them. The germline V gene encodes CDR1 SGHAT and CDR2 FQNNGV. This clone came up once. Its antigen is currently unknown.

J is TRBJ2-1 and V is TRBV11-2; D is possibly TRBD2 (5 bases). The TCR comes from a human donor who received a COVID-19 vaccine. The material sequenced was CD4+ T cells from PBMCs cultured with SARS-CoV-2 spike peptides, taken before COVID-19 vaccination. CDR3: CASREGSPEQFF. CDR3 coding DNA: TGTGCCAGCAGGGAAGGGAGCCCTGAGCAGTTCTTC.